This entry lists 5 T cell receptor beta chains sequenced from one sample in a study of T cells after yellow fever vaccination (dated by TCRdb to about 2019). Libraries came from 5' RACE. TCRdb records Illumina HiSeq 2500 as the sequencer. The public reads were reprocessed in TCRdb via fastp at Q25 and MiXCR, keeping in-frame beta chains. Every entry covers one CDR3 protein and lists the most common genes and DNA from its rows. This sample is represented by about 69,000 distinct CDR3 sequences; 5.5% to 7.5% of them were singletons. The biggest ten clones account for 2.2% of the sample. The treatment or condition label corresponds to: live attenuated yellow fever vaccine strain. The sequenced sample was CD4+ T cells sorted from PBMCs, obtained roughly 14 days after the first yellow fever vaccination. Receptor source: a young man who received the YFV17D yellow fever vaccine.

In this sample, this clonotype turned up many times. The V gene is TRBV5-1, the J gene TRBJ2-2, with a tentative D call TRBD1 (5 bases). In germline, CDR1 is SGHRS, CDR2 YFSETQ. V dropped 4 bases and J dropped 3 bases, with 7 bases sitting between them. The CDR3 is 13 residues long. The chain's CDR3 is CASSDSDTGELFF. CDR3 DNA: TGCGCCAGCAGCGACAGTGACACCGGGGAGCTGTTTTTT.

This clonotype was detected ten times or more. The chain couples TRBV4-3 to TRBJ2-1; 12 positions agree with TRBD1. The CDR3 contains 16 residues. V shed 2 bases, J shed 8 bases, and the junction held 7 bases outside the gene matches. In germline, CDR1 is LGHNA, CDR2 YSLEER. The CDR3 loop reads CASSQTPGQGADEQFF. The DNA for the CDR3 is TGCGCCAGCAGCCAAACTCCGGGACAGGGGGCCGATGAGCAGTTCTTC.

This clonotype was detected ten times or more. Here the CDR3 reads CASSLNLQGGNTIYF. CDR3 DNA: TGCGCCAGCAGCTTGAATTTACAGGGTGGAAACACCATATATTTT. J is TRBJ1-3 and V is TRBV5-1; D is possibly TRBD1 (6 bases). The germline V gene has CDR1 SGHRS and CDR2 YFSETQ. The V and J ends lost 1 base and 3 bases respectively, with 11 bases between them. This CDR3 spans 15 amino acids.

This clonotype was observed at least ten times. This chain links TRBV5-4 with TRBJ1-4; D may be TRBD1 (6 bases). V lost 4 bases to trimming and J lost 3 bases, with 16 bases between them. CDR1 is SGHNT, CDR2 YYREEE, per germline (reference sequence). There are 16 residues in the CDR3. The CDR3 region has the DNA TGTGCCAGCAGCCTGGGGGGCGGCTTGGCTAATGAAAAACTGTTTTTT. Protein sequence: CASSLGGGLANEKLFF.

This chain links TRBV1 with TRBJ2-6; the listed D gene, TRBD1, was not tested against the DNA. TRBV1 is a pseudogene. CDR3 length: 19 amino acids. The CDR3 reads CTSSQEEGQGASGANVLTF. The CDR3 DNA sequence: TGCACCAGCAGCCAAGAAGAAGGACAGGGGGCTTCTGGGGCCAACGTCCTGACTTTC.